The T cell receptor beta chain described here comes from a study of OX40 agonist ivuxolimab in advanced cancers. Assay: immunoSEQ multiplex PCR; the TCRdb copy retains only in-frame clones and omits some. The table has 12,000 or so clones, roughly three quarters seen once. This sample comprised CD4+ or CD8+ T cells sorted from blood, obtained in a trial of the OX40 agonist ivuxolimab. The sequence derives from an adult with an advanced solid tumor such as melanoma, head and neck, liver or kidney cancer.

The CDR3 sequence: CASSILRLNTGELFF. The CDR3 coding sequence is TGTGCCAGTAGTATACTCAGATTGAACACCGGGGAGCTGTTTTTT. J is TRBJ2-2 and V is TRBV19; D gene ambiguous. The V and J ends lost 2 bases and 1 base respectively, with 8 bases between them. Germline V lookup: CDR1 LNHDA, CDR2 SQIVND (reference sequence). This CDR3 is 15 amino acids long.